The 3 T cell receptor beta chains below all came from one sample that was sequenced in a study of T cells after yellow fever vaccination. TCRdb itself ran the 5' RACE reads through MiXCR, one entry per CDR3 protein. This sample yields 200,000 to 300,000 distinct CDR3 sequences, of which under 15% are seen a single time; approximately 0.49% belongs to the top ten. Source: CD4+ T cells sorted from PBMCs, taken 45 days after the yellow fever booster vaccination. The receptor source for this set is a man younger than 40 who received the YFV17D yellow fever vaccine.

This clonotype was found a few times. The chain couples TRBV5-1 to TRBJ2-3; tentatively, D is TRBD2 (6 bases). The CDR3 has 14 amino acids. Trimming took off 1 base at V and 6 bases at J, with 12 bases between the two ends. Germline loops: CDR1 SGHRS, CDR2 YFSETQ. The CDR3 DNA follows: TGCGCCAGCAGCTTGAACGGAGGGCGGGATACGCAGTATTTT. Its protein product is CASSLNGGRDTQYF.

There are a few counts of this clonotype. The rearrangement uses TRBV7-2 and TRBJ2-3; D remains ambiguous. Germline V gene sequence: CDR1 SGHTA, CDR2 FQGNSA. The V gene lost 5 bases and the J gene lost 2 bases, with 8 bases spanning the gap. The CDR3 runs to 13 residues. CDR3 residues: CASSRTNTDTQYF. In DNA form, the CDR3 reads TGTGCCAGCAGCCGAACCAACACAGATACGCAGTATTTT. The variable domain in full, with the rest retrieved from reference TRBV7-2 and TRBJ2-3, is GAGVSQSPSNKVTEKGKDVELRCDPISGHTALYWYRQSLGQGLEFLIYFQGNSAPDKSGLPSDRFSAERTGGSVSTLTIQRTQQEDSAVYLCASSRTNTDTQYFGPGTRLTVL.

The chain recombines TRBV12-3 or TRBV12-4 with TRBJ2-1; D assignment may be TRBD1 or TRBD2 (5 bases each). This CDR3 region has 15 residues. Trimming stripped 1 base from V and 8 bases from J, with 15 bases between. This CDR3 is CASSLGDAVFDEQFF. The DNA of the CDR3 is TGTGCCAGCAGTTTAGGGGACGCCGTATTCGATGAGCAGTTCTTC.